This T cell receptor beta chain stems from a study of blood T cell repertoires in COVID-19. Method: immunoSEQ multiplex PCR; TCRdb's copy keeps in-frame clones and lacks some. The table records approximately 100,000 clones, over 85% of them present only once. CDR3 length: 14 residues. The V gene's germline CDR1 is MNHEY and CDR2 SMNVEV (reference sequence). The junction had 15 bases not matched to a gene; V was cut back by 3 bases and J by 14 bases. The sample was peripheral blood. The chain is built from TRBV27 and TRBJ1-2; 7 bases fit TRBD1. The TCR sequence derives from a woman aged 80 or over in a cohort sampled during active COVID-19. The CDR3 sequence is CASSFRSTGWDETF. The CDR3 DNA follows: TGTGCCAGCAGTTTTAGATCGACAGGGTGGGACGAAACCTTC.